This T cell receptor (beta chain) stems from a study of CD8+ T cells in alopecia areata. Study summary: Twice a day, 5 to 10 mg of oral tofacitinib was administered to treated patients.

Extracted RNA was reverse transcribed, and the resulting cDNA served as sequencing template. Here immunoSEQ multiplex PCR was the method, and the copy in TCRdb shows in-frame clones only, minus some. The table lists about 250,000 clones, over 45% of them singletons. Germline trimming cut 5 bases from V and 5 bases from J; bases unmatched to any gene: 13. The germline V gene has CDR1 LNHDA and CDR2 SQIVND (reference sequence). The length of the CDR3 is 17 residues. Treatment noted: oral pan-JAK inhibitor, 5-10 mg twice daily. The chain recombines TRBV19 with TRBJ2-7, with 12 bases identical to TRBD1. The origin of this receptor is a human donor with alopecia areata. Source: CD4+ T cells sorted from blood, taken around week 54, from a patient treated with tofacitinib. The CDR3 DNA is TGTGCCAGTAGTCCGACCGGGACAGGGGGCGCGGAGAACGAGCAGTACTTC. Translation: CASSPTGTGGAENEQYF.